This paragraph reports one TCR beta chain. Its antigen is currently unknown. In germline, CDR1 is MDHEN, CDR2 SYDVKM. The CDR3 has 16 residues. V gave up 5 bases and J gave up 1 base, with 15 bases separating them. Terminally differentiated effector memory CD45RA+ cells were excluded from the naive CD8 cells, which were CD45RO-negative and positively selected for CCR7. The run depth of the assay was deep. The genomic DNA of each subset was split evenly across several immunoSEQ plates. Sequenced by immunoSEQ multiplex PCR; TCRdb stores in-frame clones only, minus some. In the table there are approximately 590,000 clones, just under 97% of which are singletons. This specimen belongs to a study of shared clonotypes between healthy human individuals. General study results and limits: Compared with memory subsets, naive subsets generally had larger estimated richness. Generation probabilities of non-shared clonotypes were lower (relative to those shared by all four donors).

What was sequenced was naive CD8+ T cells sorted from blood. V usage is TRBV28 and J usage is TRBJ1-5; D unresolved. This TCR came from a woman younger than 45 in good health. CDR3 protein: CASSLNPWSSNQPQHF. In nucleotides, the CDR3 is TGTGCCAGCAGTCTGAACCCCTGGTCCAGCAATCAGCCCCAGCATTTT.